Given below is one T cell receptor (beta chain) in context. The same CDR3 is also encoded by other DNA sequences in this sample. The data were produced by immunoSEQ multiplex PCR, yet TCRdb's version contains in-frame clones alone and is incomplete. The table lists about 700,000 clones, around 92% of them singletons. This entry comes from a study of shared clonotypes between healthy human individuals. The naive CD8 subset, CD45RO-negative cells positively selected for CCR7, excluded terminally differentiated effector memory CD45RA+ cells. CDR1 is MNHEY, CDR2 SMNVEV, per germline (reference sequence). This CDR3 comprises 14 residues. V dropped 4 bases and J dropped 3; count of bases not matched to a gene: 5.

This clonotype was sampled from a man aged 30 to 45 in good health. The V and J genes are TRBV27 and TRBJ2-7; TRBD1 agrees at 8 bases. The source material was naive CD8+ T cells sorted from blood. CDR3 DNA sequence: TGTGCCAGCAGTTCTGGGACAGGTCTCTACGAGCAGTACTTC. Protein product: CASSSGTGLYEQYF.